Below are 24 T cell receptor beta chains sequenced from a single sample in a study of CD4+ T cells in melanoma. Profiling relied on immunoSEQ multiplex PCR, and the TCRdb table lists in-frame clones only, not all of them. The table has more than 110,000 clones, about nine tenths seen once; the top ten hold about 1.6%. Source of these receptors: a human donor with melanoma.

This clone was detected only a few times. This sequence joins TRBV2 and TRBJ2-5, with D perhaps being TRBD1 or TRBD2 (5 bases each). The CDR3 is 15 amino acids. V lost 4 bases and J lost 2, with 14 bases in between. Germline loops: CDR1 SNHLY, CDR2 FYNNEI. CDR3 loop: CASSVRDGRQETQYF. As DNA, the CDR3 is TGTGCCAGCAGTGTTCGGGACGGTCGACAAGAGACCCAGTACTTC. The variable domain in full, with the rest retrieved from reference TRBV2 and TRBJ2-5, is EPEVTQTPSHQVTQMGQEVILRCVPISNHLYFYWYRQILGQKVEFLVSFYNNEISEKSEIFDDQFSVERPDGSNFTLKIRSTKLEDSAMYFCASSVRDGRQETQYFGPGTRLLVL.

The gene calls are TRBV12-2 and TRBJ1-5. TRBV12-2 is given as a pseudogene. This CDR3 is built from 16 residues. CDR3: CASRGLRVITTSVLHF. As DNA, the CDR3 is TGTGCAAGCCGCGGGCTTCGAGTCATCACTACCAGCGTTCTCCATTTT.

This chain uses TRBV11-3 with TRBJ1-1; unclear D gene. Germline CDR1 SGHNT, CDR2 YENEEA. Deletions cut 5 bases from V and 3 bases from J, with 7 bases between. The CDR3 has 12 residues. This CDR3 reads CASSRGDTEAFF. The CDR3 bases are TGTGCCAGCAGCCGAGGCGACACTGAAGCTTTCTTT. Full variable domain (rest looked up from reference TRBV11-3 and TRBJ1-1): EAGVVQSPRYKIIEKKQPVAFWCNPISGHNTLYWYLQNLGQGPELLIRYENEEAVDDSQLPKDRFSAERLKGVDSTLKIQPAELGDSAVYLCASSRGDTEAFFGQGTRLTVV.

The genes are TRBV7-9 and TRBJ1-1; TRBD1 might be the D (5 bases). The V end was cut by 3 bases, the J end by 1 base, with 6 bases between. This CDR3 contains 13 residues. Looked up from germline, CDR1 is SEHNR and CDR2 is FQNEAQ (reference sequence). The DNA for the CDR3 is TGTGCCAGCAGCTTTACAGGGAACACTGAAGCTTTCTTT. This encodes CASSFTGNTEAFF.

V usage is TRBV15 and J usage is TRBJ1-2; unclear D gene. The CDR3 consists of 14 residues. In germline, CDR1 is LNHNV, CDR2 YYDKDF (reference sequence). Trimming took 0 bases from V and 4 from J, leaving 9 bases between them. CDR3: CATSRDRSGYGYTF. As DNA, the CDR3 is TGTGCCACCAGCAGAGACCGAAGCGGCTATGGCTACACCTTC. The full variable domain, its missing parts supplied by reference TRBV15 and TRBJ1-2, is DAMVIQNPRYQVTQFGKPVTLSCSQTLNHNVMYWYQQKSSQAPKLLFHYYDKDFNNEADTPDNFQSRRPNTSFCFLDIRSPGLGDTAMYLCATSRDRSGYGYTFGSGTRLTVV.

This sequence joins TRBV4-1 and TRBJ1-1, with D possibly matching TRBD1 (6 bases). V was pared by 0 bases and J by 10 bases, with 15 bases between. From germline, CDR1 is MGHRA and CDR2 YSYEKL. This CDR3 is built from 14 residues. The CDR3 DNA reads as TGCGCCAGCAGCCAAGAACGGACCCAGGGGCGAGCTTTCTTT. It specifies CASSQERTQGRAFF.

This clone came up once. This sequence joins TRBV4-1 and TRBJ2-5, with D maybe TRBD2 (6 bases). V lost 6 bases to trimming and J lost 2 bases, with 10 bases between them. The length of the CDR3 is 13 residues. Germline V gene data show CDR1 as MGHRA and CDR2 as YSYEKL. CDR3 residues: CASSVAVQETQYF. CDR3 nucleotides: TGCGCCAGCAGTGTAGCGGTACAAGAGACCCAGTACTTC.

The chain couples TRBV2 to TRBJ2-5; D gene ambiguous. With 5 bases removed from V and 6 bases from J, the gap between germline ends came to 7 bases. The CDR3 has 11 amino acids. Germline CDR1 and CDR2: SNHLY and FYNNEI. CDR3 amino acids: CASSPAQTQYF. CDR3 in DNA: TGTGCCAGCAGTCCCGCCCAGACCCAGTACTTC.

The V and J genes are TRBV11-2 and TRBJ2-2, with D perhaps TRBD2 (5 bases). CDR3 length: 16 amino acids. Germline CDR1 and CDR2: SGHAT and FQNNGV. V lost 5 bases and J lost 1, with 14 bases in between. The CDR3 region is CASSRPGGRNTGELFF. CDR3 bases: TGTGCCAGCAGCCGTCCCGGAGGACGGAACACCGGGGAGCTGTTTTTT.

CDR3 loop: CASSLAGGYGYTF. In DNA form, the CDR3 reads TGTGCCAGCAGCTTGGCCGGCGGCTATGGCTACACCTTC. The chain combines TRBV5-4 with TRBJ1-2; D is ambiguous. V was pared by 0 bases and J by 4 bases, with 7 bases between. This CDR3 has 13 amino acids. Germline V gives CDR1 SGHNT, CDR2 YYREEE (reference sequence).

The rearrangement joins TRBV9 to TRBJ1-2; a possible D gene is TRBD1 (5 bases). CDR1 SGDLS and CDR2 YYNGEE come from the germline V gene. Trimming cost V 3 bases and J 4 bases, with 16 bases left between them. This CDR3 contains 15 residues. CDR3 amino acids: CASSARRGTGYGYTF. The CDR3 bases are TGTGCCAGCAGCGCCCGTAGGGGCACCGGCTATGGCTACACCTTC.

This sequence joins TRBV19 and TRBJ2-5; 12 nucleotides match TRBD2. Germline CDR1 LNHDA, CDR2 SQIVND (reference sequence). With V trimmed by 1 base and J by 5 bases, 2 bases remained unmatched. This CDR3 has 15 amino acids. The CDR3 loop reads CASSIGGTSGETQYF. CDR3 sequence (DNA): TGTGCCAGTAGTATAGGTGGGACTAGCGGGGAGACCCAGTACTTC.

The chain joins TRBV5-4 to TRBJ1-1, with D possibly being TRBD1 (6 bases). Deletions cut 0 bases from V and 5 bases from J, with 14 bases between. The CDR3 totals 15 residues. CDR1 SGHNT and CDR2 YYREEE come from the germline V gene (reference sequence). The CDR3 DNA is TGTGCCAGCAGCTTGGGGGAGGGGGTGGTTACTGAAGCTTTCTTT. Translation: CASSLGEGVVTEAFF.

The gene calls are TRBV6-1 and TRBJ1-1; D perhaps matches TRBD1 (5 bases). This CDR3 has 16 amino acids. Between the trimmed V and J ends, which lost 0 bases and 2 bases, there was a span of 13 bases. Germline V lookup: CDR1 MNHNS, CDR2 SASEGT. For the CDR3, the DNA is TGTGCCAGCAGTGAAGCGCGGGGGGAGTATAACACTGAAGCTTTCTTT. It encodes CASSEARGEYNTEAFF.

The chain couples TRBV2 to TRBJ1-5, with D possibly matching TRBD1 (5 bases). The V and J ends lost 3 bases and 3 bases respectively, with 12 bases between them. Germline CDR1 reads SNHLY; CDR2 reads FYNNEI. The CDR3 loop spans 15 amino acids. The DNA for the CDR3 is TGTGCCAGCAGTGATTATGGGGCCATCAATCAGCCCCAGCATTTT. Residues: CASSDYGAINQPQHF.

This clone was detected a few times. The CDR3 DNA reads TGTGCCAGCAGCCAAGCCCAGGGACTAGCCCGAGCAGATACGCAGTATTTT. It codes for CASSQAQGLARADTQYF. V is TRBV14 and J is TRBJ2-3, with 9 bases lining up with TRBD2. Per the germline V gene, CDR1 is SGHDN and CDR2 is FVKESK. This CDR3 contains 17 residues. Germline trimming cut 1 base from V and 4 bases from J; bases unmatched to any gene: 9. The whole variable domain, remainder taken from reference TRBV14 and TRBJ2-3, is EAGVTQFPSHSVIEKGQTVTLRCDPISGHDNLYWYRRVMGKEIKFLLHFVKESKQDESGMPNNRFLAERTGGTYSTLKVQPAELEDSGVYFCASSQAQGLARADTQYFGPGTRLTVL.

The CDR3 spells CSSSEGTGELFF. The DNA for the CDR3 is TGCAGCTCATCTGAAGGAACCGGGGAGCTGTTTTTT. This chain joins TRBV29-1 and TRBJ2-2, with no clear D. V dropped 8 bases and J dropped 5 bases, with 12 bases sitting between them. Germline CDR1 is SQVTM and CDR2 is ANQGSEA. The CDR3 is 12 residues long.

J is TRBJ2-2 and V is TRBV9; D is unresolved. Per germline, CDR1 SGDLS and CDR2 YYNGEE. V was cut by 3 bases and J by 7 bases, with 10 bases left in between. The CDR3 is made up of 13 amino acids. Here the CDR3 DNA reads TGTGCCAGCAGCGCCCTTACTCACGGGGAGCTGTTTTTT. Its translation: CASSALTHGELFF.

The chain links TRBV19 to TRBJ1-2; D gene uncertain. The V end lost 5 bases, the J end lost 8 bases, and 18 bases lay between the germline ends. The CDR3 length is 14 residues. Germline values: CDR1 LNHDA, CDR2 SQIVND (reference sequence). CDR3 in amino acids: CASSFGGPHSGYTF. The CDR3 DNA follows: TGTGCCAGTAGTTTCGGCGGGCCGCATAGCGGCTACACCTTC.

The rearrangement uses TRBV12-5 and TRBJ2-7, with 8 bases fitting TRBD2. Germline V CDR1 and CDR2: LGHNT, FRNRAP. V was pared by 5 bases and J by 5 bases, with 5 bases of the junction left unmatched. CDR3 length equals 13 residues. The CDR3 loop reads CASGPSGWHEQYF. DNA for the CDR3: TGTGCTAGTGGTCCTAGCGGGTGGCACGAGCAGTACTTC.

This clone showed up just once. V gene TRBV25-1 combines with J gene TRBJ2-3; 7 bases align to TRBD2. Per the germline V gene, CDR1 is MGHDK and CDR2 is SYGVNS. Trimming at V came to 6 bases and at J to 0 bases, leaving 9 bases not matched to a gene. The CDR3 is made up of 16 amino acids. The CDR3 is CASSRSGGSSTDTQYF. The CDR3 DNA follows: TGTGCCAGCAGCCGCTCCGGGGGGTCAAGCACAGATACGCAGTATTTT.

The chain recombines TRBV15 with TRBJ2-7; 9 positions match TRBD1. The ends lost 5 bases at V and 6 bases at J; junction bases unmatched: 8. CDR3 length: 14 residues. The germline V gene has CDR1 LNHNV and CDR2 YYDKDF (reference sequence). The CDR3: CATSPPGTGLEQYF. CDR3 nucleotides: TGTGCCACCAGCCCCCCCGGGACAGGGCTCGAGCAGTACTTC.

This chain connects TRBV29-1 to TRBJ2-2; D is unclear. Germline CDR1 is SQVTM and CDR2 is ANQGSEA. The ends were cut back, 5 bases at V and 4 bases at J, with 11 bases in the middle. The CDR3 consists of 13 residues. In DNA, the CDR3 is TGCAGCGTTCAAGGGTATGGCACCGGGGAGCTGTTTTTT. Its translation is CSVQGYGTGELFF.

CDR3 nucleotides: TGCAGCGTCACCCCTGGCGGTTTAGCCAAAAACATTCAGTACTTC. Translating gives CSVTPGGLAKNIQYF. This chain uses TRBV29-1 with TRBJ2-4; D gene unclear. The germline gives CDR1 SQVTM, CDR2 ANQGSEA. The CDR3 has 15 residues. Trimming cost V 6 bases and J 0 bases, with 15 bases left between them.